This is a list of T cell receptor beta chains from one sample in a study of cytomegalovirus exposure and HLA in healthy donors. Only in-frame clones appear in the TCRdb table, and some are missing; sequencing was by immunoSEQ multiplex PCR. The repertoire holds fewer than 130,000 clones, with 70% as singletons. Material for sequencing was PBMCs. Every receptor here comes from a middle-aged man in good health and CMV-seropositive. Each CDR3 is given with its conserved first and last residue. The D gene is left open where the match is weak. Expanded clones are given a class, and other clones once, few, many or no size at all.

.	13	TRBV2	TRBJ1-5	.	CASSLPGNQPQHF	TGTGCCAGCAGTCTCCCAGGAAATCAGCCCCAGCATTTT
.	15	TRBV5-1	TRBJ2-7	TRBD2	CASSWGGLTSYEQYF	TGCGCCAGCAGCTGGGGGGGACTCACGTCCTACGAGCAGTACTTC
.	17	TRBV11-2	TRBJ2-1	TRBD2	CASSPGGGRGLYNEQFF	TGTGCCAGCAGCCCCGGGGGGGGGAGGGGCCTCTACAATGAGCAGTTCTTC
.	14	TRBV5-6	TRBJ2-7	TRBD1	CASRSGTGSYEQYF	TGTGCCAGCAGATCCGGGACAGGCTCCTACGAGCAGTACTTC
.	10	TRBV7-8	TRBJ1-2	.	CATLSGGYTF	TGTGCCACACTAAGTGGTGGCTACACCTTC
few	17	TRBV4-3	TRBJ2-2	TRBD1	CASSQGLGQGETGELFF	TGCGCCAGCAGCCAAGGGTTGGGACAGGGAGAAACCGGGGAGCTGTTTTTT
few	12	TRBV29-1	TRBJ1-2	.	CSASDSVYGYTF	TGCAGCGCCTCGGACAGTGTCTATGGCTACACCTTC
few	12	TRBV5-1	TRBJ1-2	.	CASSDGAYGYTF	TGCGCCAGCAGCGATGGAGCGTATGGCTACACCTTC
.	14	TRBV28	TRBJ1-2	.	CASSSPPGSDGYTF	TGTGCCAGCAGTTCCCCACCGGGAAGCGATGGCTACACCTTC
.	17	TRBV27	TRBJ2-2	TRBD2	CASSLGYGREGTGELFF	TGTGCCAGCAGTTTAGGGTACGGCAGGGAGGGCACCGGGGAGCTGTTTTTT
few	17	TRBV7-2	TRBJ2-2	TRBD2	CASSLVLLAGGTGELFF	TGTGCCAGCAGCTTAGTCCTACTAGCGGGAGGTACCGGGGAGCTGTTTTTT
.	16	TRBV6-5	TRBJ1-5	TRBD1	CASSSQGAGGNQPQHF	TGTGCCAGCAGTTCACAGGGGGCCGGTGGCAATCAGCCCCAGCATTTT
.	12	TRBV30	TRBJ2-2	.	CAGGGNTGELFF	TGTGCGGGAGGGGGGAACACCGGGGAGCTGTTTTTT
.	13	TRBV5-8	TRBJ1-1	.	CASSLVRTVEAFF	TGTGCCAGCAGCTTGGTCCGGACAGTGGAAGCTTTCTTT
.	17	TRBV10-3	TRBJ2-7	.	CAISEPTGHRRSYEQYF	TGTGCCATCAGTGAGCCGACCGGACACAGGCGGTCCTACGAGCAGTACTTC
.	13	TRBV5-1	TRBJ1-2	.	CASSLAAEGWLTF	TGCGCCAGCAGCTTGGCCGCGGAGGGGTGGTTGACCTTC
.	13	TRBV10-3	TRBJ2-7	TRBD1	CAISVETGDEQYF	TGTGCCATCAGTGTCGAGACAGGGGACGAGCAGTACTTC
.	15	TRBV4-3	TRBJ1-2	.	CASSQDIQGFYGYTF	TGCGCCAGCAGCCAAGATATTCAGGGATTCTATGGCTACACCTTC
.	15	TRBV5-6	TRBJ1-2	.	CASSFETGNNYGYTF	TGTGCCAGCAGCTTCGAGACAGGCAATAACTATGGCTACACCTTC
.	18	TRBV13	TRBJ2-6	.	CASSSTNGLGSDANVLTF	TGTGCCAGCAGCTCCACAAACGGACTCGGATCCGATGCCAACGTCCTGACTTTC
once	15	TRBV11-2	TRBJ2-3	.	CASSLALTLTDTQYF	TGTGCCAGCAGCTTAGCTCTAACTCTCACAGATACGCAGTATTTT
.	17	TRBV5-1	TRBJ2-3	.	CASSIQPSGLTTDTQYF	TGCGCCAGCAGCATCCAACCGTCCGGACTCACCACAGATACGCAGTATTTT
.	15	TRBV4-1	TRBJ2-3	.	CASSQESRGTDTQYF	TGCGCCAGCAGCCAAGAGTCGAGAGGGACAGATACGCAGTATTTT
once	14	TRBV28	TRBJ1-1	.	CASAAGHVVSGAFF	TGTGCCAGCGCCGCGGGGCACGTCGTATCCGGAGCTTTCTTT